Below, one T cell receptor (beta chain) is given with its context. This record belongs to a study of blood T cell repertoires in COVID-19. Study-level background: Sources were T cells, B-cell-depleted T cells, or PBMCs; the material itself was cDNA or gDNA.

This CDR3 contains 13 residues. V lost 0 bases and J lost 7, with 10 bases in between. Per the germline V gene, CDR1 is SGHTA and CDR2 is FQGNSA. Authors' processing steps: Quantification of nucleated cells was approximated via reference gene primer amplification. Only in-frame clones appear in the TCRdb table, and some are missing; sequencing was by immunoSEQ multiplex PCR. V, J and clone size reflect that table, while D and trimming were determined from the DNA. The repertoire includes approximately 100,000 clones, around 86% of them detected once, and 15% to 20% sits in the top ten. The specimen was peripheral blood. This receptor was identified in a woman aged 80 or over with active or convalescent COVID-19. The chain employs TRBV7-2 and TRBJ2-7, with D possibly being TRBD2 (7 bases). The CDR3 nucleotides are TGTGCCAGCAGCTTAGCGGGGGGGCGAGAGCAGTACTTC. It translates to CASSLAGGREQYF.